What follows is one T cell receptor (beta chain) and its context. The antigen it binds to is not known. Base qualities are not provided; no much larger clone lies one nucleotide away. In total, 500 to 700 healthy bone marrow donors made up the cohort. Cohort members were all nominally healthy when sampled, although unrecorded immune exposures were likely present. The donor was CMV seropositive and belonged to the group of 250 to 300 seropositive cohort members. Each donor provided a peripheral blood sample, and peripheral blood mononuclear cells were used for TCR beta sequencing. Genomic DNA was extracted from the blood cell samples with the Qiagen DNeasy Blood Extraction Kit. These data belong to a study of cytomegalovirus exposure and HLA in healthy donors (dated by TCRdb to about 2017). At the level of the whole study: An earlier analysis of approximately 550 of the donors reported 250 to 350 Gb of sequence data and 117 million unique TCR beta sequences from 150 million to 200 million T cells. Roughly 300 gigabases of sequencing data and approximately 80 million unique TCR sequences were included in an early release covering roughly 600 HLA-typed donors. Of the roughly 400 genotyped donors, 65% to 90% fell in the genetic ancestry cluster associated with self-reported Caucasian donors. The aim of the study was to test whether cataloging public T cell receptors could identify signatures of past pathogen exposure. The study profiled the T cell repertoires of hundreds of subjects by immunosequencing and related them to cytomegalovirus serostatus. In addition to the first cohort of 650 to 750 subjects, a separate validation cohort of 130 or so different subjects was used. High-throughput TCR immunosequencing, statistical association of individual TCRs with disease status, and machine learning were combined to predict cytomegalovirus infection status. To study patterns of TCR occurrence, a later analysis re-analyzed previously published TCR beta repertoires from under 750 donors and added high-resolution HLA genotyping. In the later analysis, no new phenotypic data were used to find candidate immune exposures; instead, reliance was placed on TCR beta sequences and their occurrence across donors. To decide whether each TCR beta V gene segment behaved as functional or pseudogenic, an earlier analysis of 587 of the donors relied on high-throughput TCR beta sequencing. Donor age, sex, ethnicity and CMV serostatus were compiled alongside the repertoire data. A later genetic analysis took genome-wide SNP genotypes for 398 of the 666 donors and used that subset as a discovery cohort. Every repertoire in the discovery cohort had been generated on one and the same sequencing platform. Both class I and class II loci were covered by HLA typing, at four-digit resolution. The number of donors typed differed by locus, with about 620-630 for A, B, C, DRB1 and DQB1, roughly 550 for DQA1, approximately 570 for DPA1, and around 430 for DPB1. A few DR-DQ haplotypes were handled as single units for association and clustering because linkage in the cohort was strong. Across some 400 genotyped donors of the cohort, an average of roughly 250,000 unique TCR beta nucleotide sequences per donor were sequenced, and around 19% of those sequences were non-productive.

The library was made by the immunoSEQ multiplex PCR assay. For the multiplex PCR, a mixture combining 60 forward primers for TCR Vbeta segments and 13 reverse primers for TCR Jbeta segments was used. The CDR3 region of rearranged TCR beta genes was amplified from genomic DNA with a multiplex PCR assay. The amplified TCR beta libraries were sequenced on the Illumina HiSeq System as 87-base-pair reads. Turning to the authors' computational methods: In a later analysis, tens of millions of unique TCR beta chains were counted across the approximately 640 repertoires, and roughly 11 million of these chains were shared by at least two donors. Raw reads were error-corrected and collapsed into unique sequences with a nearest-neighbor algorithm that merged closely related sequences to remove PCR and sequencing errors. To assign V, D and J gene segments, CDR3 sequences were aligned to IMGT reference sequences. Each retained sequence needed at least a six-nucleotide match to both a V gene segment and a J gene segment. A rearrangement was called productive if the CDR3 had no stop codons and remained in frame with V and J, and every other rearrangement was called non-productive. CDR3 was defined by IMGT convention, running from the second conserved V-encoded cysteine to the conserved J-encoded phenylalanine. The earlier analysis of about 560 of the donors excluded any sequence lacking an unambiguous match to a single V gene segment. An earlier analysis of a few hundred of the donors classified V segments as functional when productive rearrangements were above 56.7% and as segregating when the standard deviation between donors was above 5%. A statistical classification framework was developed to diagnose cytomegalovirus status using the catalog of TCR beta chain sequences. A later analysis assigned V and J genes by comparing TCR nucleotide sequences with IMGT/GENE-DB human TR gene sequences. In a later analysis, CDR3 sequences and most-parsimonious VDJ recombination scenarios were assigned using the TCRdist pipeline. In a later analysis, every TCR beta chain was defined by the combination of its CDR3 amino acid sequence and its V-gene family, and reads without a unique V-gene family were dropped. As a way to deal with suspected cross-contamination and a sequencing artifact, a later analysis dropped approximately 590 nucleotide sequences that were highly shared and had low generation probability. In a later analysis, a clonal expansion index was calculated for each public chain from normalized within-repertoire ranks of inferred template counts. In a later analysis, generation probabilities were computed using a VDJ recombination model fitted to out-of-frame rearrangements, and the results were checked against IGoR. A later analysis scored TCR-TCR, TCR-HLA and TCR-CMV co-occurrence with hypergeometric tests, applying a repertoire-size bias correction to TCR pairs. To estimate false discovery rates, a later analysis permuted the HLA or CMV assignments 20 times. In a later analysis, co-occurring TCRs were grouped using DBSCAN, with TCRdist sequence similarity added in when clustering inside HLA-allele-positive subsets. Repertoires with fewer than 30,000 or more than 120,000 public chains were left out of co-occurrence clustering, as were five repertoires with anomalous nucleotide sharing. What TCRdb holds here is the immuneACCESS table cut down to in-frame rearrangements. Part of the clones is not present; checked against another copy, under half of the missing clones reflect an unresolved V gene, and the others are unexplained. The V and J calls and clone size are taken from that table; D and trimming were inferred from the DNA. A total of more than 80,000 clones appear in this sample, nearly 80% of them only once. The ten top clones hold over 3.5% of the sample.

The germline V gene yields MGHDK for CDR1 and SYGVNS for CDR2. The CDR3, cysteine through phenylalanine, is 15 amino acids long. Of the read, only the CDR3 DNA is kept; its 45 bases are in frame from base 1. Relative to germline, V is missing 4 bases and J is missing 0 bases, with 5 bases of the junction outside any gene match. What the study reported, not specific to this receptor: In a later analysis, the rate of TCR association differed among HLA loci, with DRB1 alleles having the most associated TCRs and HLA-C alleles having the fewest. CMV serostatus was the only immune exposure information available for the cohort. Some IMGT-functional V segments, including TRBV6-2 and TRBV6-3, could not be distinguished by the 87-base-pair reads and were therefore excluded. The presence/absence analyses assumed that sequencing depth was roughly uniform across donors, and that assumption may not be true. Most TCR sequences were observed very rarely across donors, whereas some public TCRs were present in many individuals. In a later genetic analysis, fewer N-insertions in productive TCRs were reported among donors in an Asian-associated ancestry cluster than the approximately 670-donor mean. Only TCR beta chains were sequenced in this cohort, and the absence of alpha or paired-chain data limited detectable features. Three of the identified cytomegalovirus-associated TCR beta chains were confirmed in vitro to be specific for cytomegalovirus antigens. A cluster of highly shared sequence variants was judged likely to represent a technical artifact of the sequencing pipeline. According to a later analysis, parvovirus B19, influenza, CMV and Epstein-Barr virus appeared linked to several top co-occurrence clusters. Assigning TCR associations to individual alleles was difficult when HLA alleles, especially DR and DQ, strongly co-occurred. In the study, approximately 160 TCR beta chains were listed as associated with cytomegalovirus. The authors suggested that the approach could potentially be generalized to other disease states and immunological phenotypes. Most CMV-associated TCR beta chains appeared to be HLA-restricted in a later analysis, and the HLA associations seemed to be driven largely by CMV exposure. A further reported finding was that TCR beta sequences accurately predicted the HLA-A and HLA-B alleles for most subjects in the first cohort. Specific HLA alleles were associated with about 17,000 TCR beta sequences at a false discovery rate of 0.05 in a later analysis. In a later genetic analysis, a missense DCLRE1C variant was associated with V-gene and J-gene trimming of TCR beta chains, and the association was replicated in an independent cohort. In a later analysis, HLA-associated TCR beta chains were found to be more clonally expanded and to have lower generation probabilities than equally common non-associated chains. Linkage disequilibrium might explain the correlated functional status among segregating V segments, but an unknown experimental factor could not be excluded. Over 15 rarely observed V segments, including chromosome 9 orphons, were excluded from the earlier analysis of a few hundred of the donors because counts were too low. The classifier was reported to diagnose cytomegalovirus status with high specificity and sensitivity in both the original and validation cohorts. HLA typing was unavailable for some donors at each locus, so association tests used only the typed subset. In an earlier analysis of several hundred of the donors, most TCR beta V segments were observed in productive rearrangements about 87% or about 30% of the time, broadly matching IMGT annotations.

The sample comprised PBMCs. This sequence uses TRBV25-1 and TRBJ2-7, and 8 junctional nucleotides match TRBD1. The source of this sequence is a woman aged 40 to 49 in good health and CMV-seropositive. The CDR3 region has the sequence CASSGTGGNSYEQYF. The DNA is TGTGCCAGCAGTGGAACAGGGGGGAACTCCTACGAGCAGTACTTC.